This T cell receptor (beta chain) came from a study of shared clonotypes between healthy human individuals. In the study overall: With ages of 18 to 49, the donors were a couple of women and a few men.

This CDR3 contains 15 residues. Per the germline V gene, CDR1 is SEHNR and CDR2 is FQNEAQ (reference sequence). V lost 5 bases and J lost 5, with 18 bases in between. Study results and caveats: Rarefaction revealed incomplete sorted-subset sequencing despite large depth.

On this clone itself: What it binds is not known.

Approximately 210 ng DNA, 30,000 to 35,000 T cell genomes, went into each sorted-subset replicate PCR. Authors' processing steps: ImmunoSEQ sequences covered only the junction and lacked quality scores; filtering therefore differed. Produced via immunoSEQ multiplex PCR; TCRdb's table is partial and in-frame only. V, J and clone size derive from that table, while D and trimming were established from the DNA sequence. The repertoire holds approximately 2.1 million clones, with roughly 93% as singletons. The sample comprised naive CD4+ T cells from PBMCs. The subset: CD45RA+ positively selected. The rearrangement links TRBV7-9 to TRBJ2-5; D might be TRBD2 (5 bases). The TCR was taken from a young man in good health. Some clones in this sample may be carry-over from other donors' samples. The CDR3 region has the DNA TGTGCCAGCAGCCAAGGACGCGGGTTAGGGGAGACCCAGTACTTC. This gives the protein CASSQGRGLGETQYF.